This T cell receptor (beta chain) appears in the sequencing data of a study of blood T cell repertoires in COVID-19. Profiled with immunoSEQ multiplex PCR; TCRdb holds only in-frame clones, not every one. The sample lists some 290,000 clones, roughly 88% occurring once. Germline values: CDR1 SGHAT, CDR2 FQNNGV. The CDR3 length is 13 residues. V was pared by 6 bases and J by 3 bases, with 4 bases of the junction left unmatched. Material for sequencing was peripheral blood. The rearrangement links TRBV11-2 to TRBJ1-1; TRBD1 matches 7 bases. The receptor was derived from a woman aged 25 to 39 with COVID-19, enrolled during active disease. The CDR3 DNA follows: TGTGCCAGCAGTTATACAGGGGACACTGAAGCTTTCTTT. Its translation: CASSYTGDTEAFF. The whole variable domain, remainder taken from reference TRBV11-2 and TRBJ1-1, is EAGVAQSPRYKIIEKRQSVAFWCNPISGHATLYWYQQILGQGPKLLIQFQNNGVVDDSQLPKDRFSAERLKGVDSTLKIQPAKLEDSAVYLCASSYTGDTEAFFGQGTRLTVV.